This TCR beta chain was captured in a study of T cells in women clearing cervical HPV infection. Whole-study context: Control women cleared a single incident HPV16 infection within 12 months. Case blood was drawn when the lesion was first found; control blood after infection became undetectable. Points from the study as a whole: Cases carried less TRBV6-7 than controls: around 0.11% versus 0.15%.

MY09/MY11 PCR detected cervical HPV DNA; dot-blot assigned genotypes. The protocol was immunoSEQ multiplex PCR, while the TCRdb copy is restricted to in-frame clones and leaves out a portion. Found here are about 40,000 clones; the top ten clones hold around 5%. CDR3 length equals 15 residues. Trimming cost V 8 bases and J 1 base, with 16 bases left between them. Remarks on this clone: Its antigen is unknown. The CDR3 extends 3 residues past the end of the read, so its final part is completed from the germline J gene.

The origin of this receptor is a woman between 18 and 75 years old with a cervical HPV16 infection that either progressed to CIN3+ or cleared (not recorded which). Sequenced: blood buffy coat. This chain joins TRBV12-3 or TRBV12-4 and TRBJ2-3; tentatively, D is TRBD2 (7 bases). Partial CDR3 DNA: TGTGCCAGCGAAGGGGGGGGACTACGCACAGATACG. It is translated as CASEGGGLRTDT. The full CDR3 is CASEGGGLRTDTQYF.